These 20 T cell receptor beta chains share one sample of origin, sequenced in a study of early T cells in non-severe SARS-CoV-2 infection. TCRdb ran MiXCR on the 5' RACE reads and lists one entry per CDR3 protein. The sample lists approximately 85,000 distinct CDR3 sequences, about 12% seen once, with about 7% in the top ten. Specimen: whole blood. The receptors come from an adult who was a healthcare worker with PCR-confirmed SARS-CoV-2 infection or an uninfected control (not recorded which).

Many counts were recorded for this clonotype. The rearrangement joins TRBV4-2 to TRBJ1-5, with 8 bases aligning to TRBD1. After removal of 3 bases from V and 6 bases from J, the junction contained 10 bases not matched to a gene. There are 16 residues in the CDR3. Germline lookup yields CDR1 LGHNA and CDR2 YNFKEQ. CDR3 region: CASSQNGDRWAQPQHF. The CDR3 DNA reads TGTGCCAGCAGCCAGAACGGGGACAGGTGGGCTCAGCCCCAGCATTTT.

This sequence joins TRBV7-2 and TRBJ2-1; TRBD1 agrees at 9 bases. Germline V lookup: CDR1 SGHTA, CDR2 FQGNSA. V trimming: 4 bases; J trimming: 8 bases; junction bases outside the gene matches: 9. The length of the CDR3 is 15 residues. The DNA for the CDR3 is TGTGCCAGCAGCTCGGGACAGGGAATGGTGTATGAGCAGTTCTTC. It is translated as CASSSGQGMVYEQFF.

This sequence joins TRBV29-1 and TRBJ2-3; D may be TRBD2 (6 bases). Trimming cost V 4 bases and J 1 base, with 6 bases left between them. Germline V lookup: CDR1 SQVTM, CDR2 ANQGSEA. The CDR3 is 12 residues long. The CDR3 reads CSVGGGTDTQYF. CDR3 in DNA: TGCAGCGTTGGCGGGGGCACAGATACGCAGTATTTT.

This clonotype was seen repeatedly, ten times or more. This chain links TRBV7-2 with TRBJ2-3, with D possibly being TRBD1 (7 bases). The germline V and J ends were trimmed by 3 bases and 6 bases, with 10 bases remaining between them. This CDR3 has 13 residues. The V gene's germline CDR1 is SGHTA and CDR2 FQGNSA. This CDR3 reads CASSFSGGDTQYF. The CDR3 nucleotides are TGTGCCAGCAGCTTCTCAGGGGGGGATACGCAGTATTTT.

This clonotype was recorded at least ten times. This chain links TRBV6-6 with TRBJ1-4; tentative D call: TRBD1 (6 bases). The CDR3 length is 16 residues. The germline V gene has CDR1 MNHNY and CDR2 SVGAGI (reference sequence). The V end was cut by 6 bases, the J end by 7 bases, with 21 bases between. CDR3 protein: CASSSLGGGGSEKLFF. The DNA for the CDR3 is TGTGCCAGCAGCTCACTAGGGGGGGGCGGAAGTGAAAAACTGTTTTTT.

The gene calls are TRBV9 and TRBJ1-1; the match to TRBD1 covers 8 bases. The V gene's germline CDR1 is SGDLS and CDR2 YYNGEE. The CDR3 has 15 amino acids. V shed 0 bases, J shed 5 bases, and the junction held 6 bases outside the gene matches. CDR3 region: CASSVEDRVYTEAFF. CDR3 sequence (DNA): TGTGCCAGCAGCGTAGAGGACAGGGTATATACTGAAGCTTTCTTT.

The sample holds one count of this clonotype. The rearrangement uses TRBV19 and TRBJ2-1; no reliable D call. The germline gives CDR1 LNHDA, CDR2 SQIVND (reference sequence). V lost 3 bases and J lost 10, with 16 bases in between. The CDR3 spans 14 residues. The CDR3 loop reads CASSIKDPSYEQFF. The DNA for the CDR3 is TGTGCCAGTAGTATTAAAGATCCCTCATACGAGCAGTTCTTC. The entire variable domain, with the rest obtained from reference TRBV19 and TRBJ2-1, is as follows: DGGITQSPKYLFRKEGQNVTLSCEQNLNHDAMYWYRQDPGQGLRLIYYSQIVNDFQKGDIAEGYSVSREKKESFPLTVTSAQKNPTAFYLCASSIKDPSYEQFFGPGTRLTVL.

This chain links TRBV5-4 with TRBJ2-3, with 9 bases aligning to TRBD2. CDR1 is SGHNT and CDR2 is YYREEE in the germline V gene (reference sequence). The CDR3 spans 15 residues. The V gene end was trimmed by 3 bases and the J gene end by 3 bases; junction bases not matched to a gene: 5. The CDR3 DNA reads as TGTGCCAGCAGCTCTAGCGGGAAAAGGACAGATACGCAGTATTTT. It codes for CASSSSGKRTDTQYF.

The chain has TRBV5-1 and TRBJ2-1, with 7 positions matching TRBD2. The junction had 14 bases not matched to a gene; V was cut back by 2 bases and J by 0 bases. CDR3 length: 19 residues. Germline-derived CDR1 and CDR2 are SGHRS and YFSETQ. The CDR3 region is CASSFQPRGRLSSYNEQFF. The CDR3 DNA follows: TGCGCCAGCAGCTTCCAACCCCGCGGGAGACTAAGCTCCTACAATGAGCAGTTCTTC.

Many counts were recorded for this clonotype. The rearrangement links TRBV10-3 to TRBJ1-1; 9 nucleotides agree with TRBD1. The CDR3 runs 16 residues. J was trimmed by 3 bases and V by 2 bases; bases with no gene match: 7. Germline loops: CDR1 ENHRY, CDR2 SYGVKD. The CDR3 sequence: CAISEMTGGSDTEAFF. The CDR3 nucleotides read TGTGCCATCAGTGAGATGACAGGGGGTTCGGACACTGAAGCTTTCTTT.

This clonotype was found a few times. The rearrangement links TRBV20-1 to TRBJ2-3; D might be TRBD1 or TRBD2, each matching 6 bases. Trimming removed 3 bases from V and 5 bases from J, with 12 bases in between. This CDR3 has 13 amino acids. The germline CDR1 and CDR2 sequences are DFQATT and SNEGSKA (reference sequence). CDR3 nucleotide sequence: TGCAGTGCTAGTACGGGGGCCGGAGATACGCAGTATTTT. Translated, it gives CSASTGAGDTQYF.

The V and J genes are TRBV20-1 and TRBJ1-5, with D uncertain. V lost 3 bases and J 2 bases, leaving 11 bases between the germline ends. CDR3 size: 14 residues. Germline lookup yields CDR1 DFQATT and CDR2 SNEGSKA (reference sequence). Here the CDR3 reads CSASPGPGNQPQHF. Here the CDR3 DNA reads TGCAGTGCTAGTCCAGGTCCAGGCAATCAGCCCCAGCATTTT.

This clonotype turned up a few times. One end of the junction varies from germline; a read error may be responsible. The CDR3 loop is CATSADLVWGLAKNIQYF. For the CDR3, the DNA is TGTGCCACCAGCGCGGACCTGGTGTGGGGGCTAGCCAAAAACATTCAGTACTTC. The V gene is TRBV11-2, the J gene TRBJ2-4, with D possibly matching TRBD1 (6 bases). The CDR3 loop spans 18 amino acids. From germline, CDR1 is SGHAT and CDR2 FQNNGV. Based on the CDR3 plus reference TRBV11-2 and TRBJ2-4, the full variable domain is EAGVAQSPRYKIIEKRQSVAFWCNPISGHATLYWYQQILGQGPKLLIQFQNNGVVDDSQLPKDRFSAERLKGVDSTLKIQPAKLEDSAVYLCATSADLVWGLAKNIQYFGAGTRLSVL.

The CDR3 protein is CASRGTVLREGEQYF. Written as DNA, the CDR3 is TGTGCCAGCAGAGGGACCGTTCTTCGAGAAGGCGAGCAGTACTTC. The rearrangement uses TRBV6-2 or TRBV6-3 and TRBJ2-7; D is perhaps TRBD1 or TRBD2 (5 bases each). Germline V gene lookup returns CDR1 MNHEY and CDR2 SVGEGT. V lost 6 bases and J lost 6, with 21 bases in between. CDR3 length: 15 residues.

This sequence joins TRBV5-1 and TRBJ2-1; 9 positions agree with TRBD2. V was pared by 1 base and J by 5 bases, with 4 bases of the junction left unmatched. The CDR3 has 15 residues. Germline lookup yields CDR1 SGHRS and CDR2 YFSETQ. As DNA, the CDR3 is TGCGCCAGCAGCTTGCCACGACTAGCGGACAATGAGCAGTTCTTC. It codes for CASSLPRLADNEQFF.

Only a few counts were recorded for this clonotype. The V gene is TRBV7-6, the J gene TRBJ2-7, with 8 bases lining up with TRBD1. The CDR3 consists of 15 residues. The germline V gene encodes CDR1 SGHVS and CDR2 FNYEAQ. The trim removed 3 bases at V and 2 bases at J, leaving 6 bases unmatched. As DNA, the CDR3 is TGTGCCAGCAGCTTGGGGACAGGCCTACCCTACGAGCAGTACTTC. Its translation: CASSLGTGLPYEQYF.

The DNA of the CDR3 is TGTGCCAGCACCCCCAGCAGGCATAATTCACCCCTCCACTTT. Translating gives CASTPSRHNSPLHF. V is TRBV7-2 and J is TRBJ1-6; D unresolved. Per germline, CDR1 SGHTA and CDR2 FQGNSA. V shed 7 bases and J shed 5 bases, with 12 bases lying between them. This CDR3 is 14 amino acids long.

V gene TRBV7-3 combines with J gene TRBJ2-3, with a weak D call TRBD2 (6 bases). In germline, CDR1 is SGHTA, CDR2 FQGTGA. The CDR3 extends over 16 amino acids. Trimming shortened V by 5 bases and J by 0 bases, and 15 bases separated the two germline ends. The CDR3 region is CASSPQRATSTDTQYF. Here the CDR3 DNA reads TGTGCCAGCAGCCCTCAGCGGGCCACTAGCACAGATACGCAGTATTTT.

CDR3 amino acids: CASSLIGTSARANTGELFF. The DNA for the CDR3 is TGTGCCAGCAGCTTAATAGGGACTAGCGCCCGAGCGAACACCGGGGAGCTGTTTTTT. The chain couples TRBV7-3 to TRBJ2-2; 10 bases match TRBD2. With 1 base clipped from V and 0 bases from J, the junction kept 8 bases outside the gene matches. Germline loops: CDR1 SGHTA, CDR2 FQGTGA. The CDR3 spans 19 residues.

This clonotype was counted a few times. The genes are TRBV7-2 and TRBJ2-1; the match to TRBD2 covers 10 bases. The CDR3 totals 15 residues. V lost 6 bases, J lost 4 bases, and 6 bases stayed unmatched. Germline values: CDR1 SGHTA, CDR2 FQGNSA. CDR3 region: CASSPRTSGYNEQFF. The CDR3 nucleotides are TGTGCCAGCAGTCCACGGACTAGCGGATACAATGAGCAGTTCTTC.